The 30 T cell receptor beta chains reported below all come from one sample, sequenced in a study of radiotherapy plus CTLA-4 blockade in lung cancer. Assay used: immunoSEQ multiplex PCR; TCRdb lists only in-frame clones, some missing. The sample has tens of thousands of clones; about four fifths are singletons. The sample here was peripheral blood, taken from a patient treated with radiotherapy plus ipilimumab. These receptor sequences come from a human donor with non-small cell lung cancer who had a complete response to radiotherapy plus ipilimumab.

This chain connects TRBV30 to TRBJ2-2; the D gene is possibly TRBD1 (6 bases). The CDR3 has 15 amino acids. Germline values: CDR1 GTSNPN, CDR2 SVGIG (reference sequence). V was shortened by 3 bases and J by 4 bases, with 15 bases between the two germline ends. For the CDR3, the DNA is TGTGCCTGGAGATCGAGGGGGAGTGGCACCGGGGAGCTGTTTTTT. Its protein product is CAWRSRGSGTGELFF.

The J gene is TRBJ2-5, the V gene TRBV4-1; perhaps TRBD2 as D (5 bases). Trimming pared 0 bases from V and 5 bases from J, leaving 10 bases between. Germline V CDR1 and CDR2: MGHRA, YSYEKL. This CDR3 comprises 14 residues. CDR3: CASSQETGWETQYF. CDR3 sequence (DNA): TGCGCCAGCAGCCAAGAAACGGGGTGGGAGACCCAGTACTTC.

The CDR3 region is CASTKTGGKTEAFF. CDR3 DNA sequence: TGTGCCAGCACCAAGACAGGGGGGAAGACTGAAGCTTTCTTT. The chain is built from TRBV5-4 and TRBJ1-1, with 9 positions matching TRBD1. Losses at the gene ends were 6 bases for V and 5 bases for J; bases not matched to a gene: 8. The germline gives CDR1 SGHNT, CDR2 YYREEE (reference sequence). The CDR3 runs to 14 residues.

The chain combines TRBV7-9 with TRBJ2-7, with 7 bases lining up with TRBD1. The CDR3 totals 15 residues. After removal of 6 bases from V and 1 base from J, the junction contained 9 bases not matched to a gene. Germline CDR1 is SEHNR and CDR2 is FQNEAQ (reference sequence). The CDR3, as DNA: TGTGCCAGCAGTCCCGGACAGGTTACTTCCTACGAGCAGTACTTC. This encodes CASSPGQVTSYEQYF. Supplemented by reference TRBV7-9 and TRBJ2-7, the full variable domain reads DTGVSQNPRHKITKRGQNVTFRCDPISEHNRLYWYRQTLGQGPEFLTYFQNEAQLEKSRLLSDRFSAERPKGSFSTLEIQRTEQGDSAMYLCASSPGQVTSYEQYFGPGTRLTVT.

The chain employs TRBV10-3 and TRBJ2-7; TRBD2 aligns across 7 bases. Germline lookup yields CDR1 ENHRY and CDR2 SYGVKD. This CDR3 has 12 residues. V gave up 5 bases and J gave up 7 bases; unmatched junction bases: 5. The CDR3 protein is CAISTSGGEQYV. CDR3 nucleotide sequence: TGTGCCATCAGTACCTCGGGGGGTGAGCAGTACGTC.

In this sample, this clone turned up once. The chain couples TRBV15 to TRBJ2-5; 7 nucleotides match TRBD2. Germline assignment: CDR1 LNHNV and CDR2 YYDKDF (reference sequence). J was trimmed by 2 bases and V by 0 bases; bases with no gene match: 9. The CDR3 runs to 17 residues. CDR3 sequence: CATSRDPNLAVQETQYF. The CDR3 DNA reads as TGTGCCACCAGCAGAGACCCTAATCTAGCGGTACAAGAGACCCAGTACTTC.

The chain combines TRBV28 with TRBJ2-7; D gene ambiguous. Germline lookup yields CDR1 MDHEN and CDR2 SYDVKM. With 5 bases removed from V and 0 bases from J, the gap between germline ends came to 8 bases. There are 13 residues in the CDR3. DNA for the CDR3: TGTGCCAGCAGTCCGTCTAGCTCCTACGAGCAGTACGTC. It specifies CASSPSSSYEQYV.

This chain uses TRBV7-2 with TRBJ2-7; 7 bases align to TRBD1. The CDR3 runs to 14 residues. Germline-derived CDR1 and CDR2 are SGHTA and FQGNSA. Trimming at V came to 2 bases and at J to 4 bases, leaving 5 bases not matched to a gene. The CDR3 loop is CASSLLGGGYEQYF. CDR3 sequence (DNA): TGTGCCAGCAGCTTATTAGGGGGCGGATACGAGCAGTACTTC.

The rearrangement uses TRBV6-1 and TRBJ2-7, with TRBD1 matching 7 bases. Germline lookup yields CDR1 MNHNS and CDR2 SASEGT. The CDR3 spans 14 residues. With V trimmed by 5 bases and J by 7 bases, 11 bases remained unmatched. The CDR3, as DNA: TGTGCCAGCAGTCTCCAGACAGGGAATTGGGAGCAGTACGTC. It is translated as CASSLQTGNWEQYV.

This clone was observed a single time. This rearrangement joins TRBV7-2 to TRBJ2-3; possible D gene TRBD2, 5 bases. The CDR3 loop spans 13 amino acids. Germline V gene lookup returns CDR1 SGHTA and CDR2 FQGNSA. V lost 4 bases and J lost 1, with 6 bases in between. The CDR3, as DNA: TGTGCCAGCAGCTGGACTGGCACAGATACGCAGTATTTT. Protein product: CASSWTGTDTQYF.

This clone showed up just a few times. This chain connects TRBV10-3 to TRBJ2-1; possible D gene TRBD2, 6 bases. The CDR3 sequence is 12 residues long. Germline CDR1 and CDR2: ENHRY and SYGVKD. Trimming took 6 bases from V and 8 from J, leaving 11 bases between them. Here the CDR3 reads CAISGSDHEQFF. In nucleotides, the CDR3 is TGTGCCATCAGCGGGAGTGATCATGAGCAGTTCTTC.

This clone came up once. J is TRBJ2-5 and V is TRBV6-5; TRBD2 matches at 9 bases. Germline loops: CDR1 MNHEY, CDR2 SVGAGI. Trimming removed 3 bases from V and 5 bases from J; junction bases left unmatched: 7. CDR3 length: 15 amino acids. This chain's CDR3 is CASSYMRGGFETQYF. DNA of the CDR3: TGTGCCAGCAGTTATATGCGGGGGGGCTTTGAGACCCAGTACTTC.

The J gene is TRBJ1-3, the V gene TRBV27, with TRBD1 matching 9 bases. The V and J ends lost 7 bases and 0 bases, in that order; junction bases with no gene match: 4. The CDR3 totals 15 residues. Per the germline V gene, CDR1 is MNHEY and CDR2 is SMNVEV (reference sequence). CDR3: CASKQGAISGNTIYF. For the CDR3, the DNA is TGTGCCAGCAAACAGGGGGCGATCTCTGGAAACACCATATATTTT.

This clone was counted only a few times. The chain employs TRBV10-3 and TRBJ1-1, with D possibly being TRBD1 (6 bases). The CDR3 is made up of 16 amino acids. V gave up 2 bases and J gave up 5 bases, with 18 bases separating them. Looked up from germline, CDR1 is ENHRY and CDR2 is SYGVKD. The CDR3: CAISEPHPGGRTEAFF. CDR3 coding DNA: TGTGCCATCAGTGAGCCCCACCCCGGGGGGCGAACTGAAGCTTTCTTT.

The chain carries TRBV9 and TRBJ1-1; D unclear. Germline V gives CDR1 SGDLS, CDR2 YYNGEE. V lost 4 bases to trimming and J lost 2 bases, with 9 bases between them. This CDR3 contains 13 residues. The CDR3 sequence: CASSPGQNTEAFF. As DNA, the CDR3 is TGTGCCAGCAGCCCAGGCCAAAACACTGAAGCTTTCTTT.

The chain employs TRBV5-1 and TRBJ2-1, with 13 nucleotides matching TRBD2. The CDR3 totals 15 residues. J lost 5 bases, V lost 5 bases, and 4 bases had no gene match. From germline, CDR1 is SGHRS and CDR2 YFSETQ. Written as DNA, the CDR3 is TGCGCCAGCAGAACCACTAGCGGGAGGGACAATGAGCAGTTCTTC. Translation: CASRTTSGRDNEQFF.

This clone has only one observation. This chain connects TRBV5-1 to TRBJ1-2; 9 nucleotides align to TRBD1. The V gene's germline CDR1 is SGHRS and CDR2 YFSETQ. The J segment lost 7 bases and the V segment lost 4 bases, leaving 5 bases of the junction unmatched. This CDR3 is 13 amino acids long. The CDR3 sequence is CASSEQGATGYTF. Here the CDR3 DNA reads TGCGCCAGCAGCGAACAGGGGGCCACTGGCTACACCTTC.

This sequence joins TRBV5-6 and TRBJ1-6, with TRBD1 matching 7 bases. CDR3 length: 13 residues. The V gene's germline CDR1 is SGHDT and CDR2 YYEEEE. With V trimmed by 4 bases and J by 9 bases, 4 bases remained unmatched. Here the CDR3 reads CASSMGQFSPLHF. The CDR3 coding sequence is TGTGCCAGCAGCATGGGACAGTTTTCACCCCTCCACTTT.

The chain joins TRBV16 to TRBJ1-3, with 9 bases aligning to TRBD1. The CDR3 has 16 residues. The germline gives CDR1 KGHSY, CDR2 FQNENV. V lost 5 bases and J lost 0; bases outside the gene matches: 5. The CDR3 DNA reads as TGTGCCAGCAGCTCGGGACAGGGCTCCTCTGGAAACACCATATATTTT. This sequence encodes CASSSGQGSSGNTIYF.

This chain joins TRBV18 and TRBJ2-2, with 7 nucleotides matching TRBD1. The CDR3 is 15 residues long. Germline V lookup: CDR1 KGHSH, CDR2 LQKENI. The trim removed 4 bases at V and 0 bases at J, leaving 2 bases unmatched. The CDR3 region is CASSQDRPNTGELFF. CDR3 DNA: TGTGCCAGCTCACAGGACAGGCCGAACACCGGGGAGCTGTTTTTT.

This chain uses TRBV27 with TRBJ2-1; D gene ambiguous. CDR1 and CDR2 (germline): MNHEY, SMNVEV (reference sequence). Trimming took off 4 bases at V and 5 bases at J, with 3 bases between the two ends. The CDR3 has 11 amino acids. As DNA, the CDR3 is TGTGCCAGCAGTTCTCACAATGAGCAGTTCTTC. Its translation is CASSSHNEQFF.

This clone appeared a few times. The rearrangement links TRBV4-3 to TRBJ1-5, with TRBD1 matching over 7 bases. The CDR3 totals 15 residues. V lost 4 bases, J lost 9 bases, and 12 bases stayed unmatched. Germline values: CDR1 LGHNA, CDR2 YSLEER. CDR3 DNA sequence: TGCGCCAGCAGCCTTGAGGACAGGCGCGGTGGGCCCCAGCATTTT. Its translation is CASSLEDRRGGPQHF.

V is TRBV11-2 and J is TRBJ2-5, with D tentatively TRBD2 (6 bases). Trimming cost V 5 bases and J 1 base, with 14 bases left between them. The CDR3 has 15 amino acids. The germline CDR1 and CDR2 sequences are SGHAT and FQNNGV. CDR3 coding DNA: TGTGCCAGCAGCCTGATTGGCGGGACCCAAGAGACCCAGTACTTC. This sequence encodes CASSLIGGTQETQYF.

V usage is TRBV4-3 and J usage is TRBJ1-2; TRBD1 aligns across 7 bases. The CDR3 covers 18 residues. Germline values: CDR1 LGHNA, CDR2 YSLEER. Trimming at V came to 0 bases and at J to 7 bases, leaving 17 bases not matched to a gene. The CDR3 loop is CASSQDMILEGRGSGYTF. The CDR3 DNA reads TGCGCCAGCAGCCAAGACATGATCCTAGAAGGCAGGGGGTCTGGCTACACCTTC.

This rearrangement joins TRBV28 to TRBJ1-5, with no clear D. Deletions cut 6 bases from V and 0 bases from J, with 12 bases between. Germline CDR1 MDHEN, CDR2 SYDVKM. There are 15 residues in the CDR3. The DNA of the CDR3 is TGTGCCAGCAGATCAGACACAAATAGCAATCAGCCCCAGCATTTT. Its protein is CASRSDTNSNQPQHF.

This chain links TRBV9 with TRBJ2-5; 9 positions agree with TRBD1. The J call may be faulty, since TRBJ2-7 better matches the DNA end. Germline CDR1 is SGDLS and CDR2 is YYNGEE. The CDR3 loop spans 16 amino acids. The CDR3 region has the DNA TGTGCCAGCAGCGAGAGGGAGGTTGGGACAGGGCACGAGCAGTACTTC. Residues: CASSEREVGTGHEQYF.

The V and J genes are TRBV11-2 and TRBJ2-7; 7 nucleotides match TRBD1. The CDR3 length is 19 residues. CDR1 and CDR2 (germline): SGHAT, FQNNGV. V lost 0 bases, J lost 3 bases, and 17 bases stayed unmatched. CDR3 in amino acids: CASSLDHAQGMTRGYEQYV. Written as DNA, the CDR3 is TGTGCCAGCAGCTTAGATCATGCACAGGGGATGACTCGTGGCTACGAGCAGTACGTC.

This chain links TRBV4-3 with TRBJ2-1, with TRBD2 matching 14 bases. CDR3 size: 17 residues. The V gene's germline CDR1 is LGHNA and CDR2 YSLEER. The V segment lost 1 base and the J segment 8 bases; nucleotides outside the gene matches: 7. CDR3 bases: TGCGCCAGCAGCCAAGGACTAGCGGGAGGGCCGTTCCATGAGCAGTTCTTC. Its translation: CASSQGLAGGPFHEQFF.

The chain uses TRBV5-4 and TRBJ1-4; D uncertain. V lost 4 bases and J lost 0, with 10 bases in between. CDR1 is SGHNT, CDR2 YYREEE, per germline (reference sequence). This CDR3 comprises 15 residues. CDR3 loop: CASSRGVATNEKLFF. The CDR3 DNA reads as TGTGCCAGCAGCCGAGGAGTTGCAACTAATGAAAAACTGTTTTTT.

By sample share, this clone is medium-sized. The chain links TRBV10-3 to TRBJ1-1; D is ambiguous. Deletions cut 7 bases from V and 4 bases from J, with 10 bases between. Per germline, CDR1 ENHRY and CDR2 SYGVKD. This CDR3 spans 12 amino acids. The DNA of the CDR3 is TGTGCCATCATCCGGGGTGGCACTGAAGCTTTCTTT. It translates to CAIIRGGTEAFF.